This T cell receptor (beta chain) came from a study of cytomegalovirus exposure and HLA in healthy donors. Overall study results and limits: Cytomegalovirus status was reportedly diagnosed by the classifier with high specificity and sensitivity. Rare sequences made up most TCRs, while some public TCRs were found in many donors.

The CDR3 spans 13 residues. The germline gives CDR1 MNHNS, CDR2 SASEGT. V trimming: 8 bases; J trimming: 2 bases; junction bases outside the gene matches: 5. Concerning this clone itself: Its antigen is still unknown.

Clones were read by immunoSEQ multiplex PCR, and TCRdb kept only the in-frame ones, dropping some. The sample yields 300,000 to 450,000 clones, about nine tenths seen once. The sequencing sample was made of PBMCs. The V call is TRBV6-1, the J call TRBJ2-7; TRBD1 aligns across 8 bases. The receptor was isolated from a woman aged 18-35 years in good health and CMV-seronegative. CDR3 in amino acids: CASSTGGPYEQYF. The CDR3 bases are TGTGCCAGCTCTACAGGGGGTCCCTACGAGCAGTACTTC.